Detailed here is one TCR beta chain. This sample was included in a study of blood T cell repertoires in COVID-19. The data were produced by immunoSEQ multiplex PCR, yet TCRdb's version contains in-frame clones alone and is incomplete. The sample records more than 120,000 clones, around four fifths being singletons. With 3 bases removed from V and 4 bases from J, the gap between germline ends came to 20 bases. The germline V gene has CDR1 MGHRA and CDR2 YSYEKL. The length of the CDR3 is 17 residues. This TCR came from a human donor in a cohort sampled during active COVID-19. Sequenced: peripheral blood. The chain is built from TRBV4-1 and TRBJ2-3, with a tentative D call TRBD2 (6 bases). The CDR3 reads CASSHKPGRSGPDTQYF. CDR3 sequence (DNA): TGCGCCAGCAGCCATAAACCGGGGCGGAGCGGGCCAGATACGCAGTATTTT.